This T cell receptor (beta chain) was identified during a study of T cells in Graves' hyperthyroidism and ophthalmopathy (dated by TCRdb to between 2018 and 2021). About the investigation overall: Peripheral blood samples were taken at the time of initial diagnosis, prior to any treatment. Prospective prediction of ophthalmopathy was tested in an independent validation cohort of approximately 19 hyperthyroidism patients and 17 patients who later progressed to ophthalmopathy. For training and testing, the 100 or so patients in the discovery cohort were randomly divided in a 7:3 ratio. TCR Vbeta CDR3 sequencing of roughly 140 peripheral blood samples (over 40 ophthalmopathy, roughly 72 hyperthyroidism and roughly 17 progressor patients) is reported in the paper. To identify distinguishing TCR V-J signatures, a discovery cohort of 100 patients was used, comprising 43 with Graves' ophthalmopathy and some 60 with stable Graves' hyperthyroidism. The study also compared thyroid tissue and blood T-cell repertoires from more than 5 Graves' hyperthyroidism patients. After sampling, hyperthyroidism patients received methimazole starting at 30 mg daily, and ophthalmopathy patients received high-dose intravenous methylprednisolone. What the authors observed across the whole study: Most expanded thyroid clonotypes (frequency above 0.001) were also detected in blood, suggesting blood repertoires may reflect thyroid immune responses. Sample size was not statistically predetermined, and investigators were not blinded to group allocation. In validation, progression to ophthalmopathy was predicted by the model with about 70% sensitivity and under 85% specificity, a median of around 5.9 months before onset. A model built on a 13 V-J signature distinguished ophthalmopathy from stable hyperthyroidism, reaching 85% to 90% sensitivity and under 84% specificity in cross-validation and 80%/75% in testing.

Clipping removes 2 bases from V and 4 bases from J, with 12 as the unmatched junction base count. The CDR3 runs 18 residues from the cysteine to the phenylalanine. Only CDR3 DNA is held: 54 bases, read in frame from base 1. CDR1 MNHNS and CDR2 SASEGT were looked up in the germline V gene. Hyperthyroidism patients were newly diagnosed, had a disease duration of under 2 months, and were aged 18 to 65 years. Any patient with an uncontrolled infection, another autoimmune disease, pregnancy or lactation was excluded. Diagnoses were established on the basis of clinical symptoms, serum thyroxine and TRAb, thyroid ultrasound, and orbital computed tomography. Blood from progressor patients was drawn when they were first diagnosed with hyperthyroidism, before any ophthalmopathy symptoms appeared. PBMCs were isolated from about 9.1 ml of fresh peripheral blood by Ficoll-Paque density gradient centrifugation. Progressor patients were initially diagnosed with Graves' hyperthyroidism and developed ophthalmopathy during follow-up. Total RNA was extracted using Trizol reagent, and RNA quality was assessed on an Agilent 2100 Bioanalyzer.

Amplification of TCR beta CDR3 regions was carried out from RNA transcripts. For the first round of RT-PCR on the TCR CDR3, the HTBI primer set was used together with the Qiagen OneStep RT-PCR kit. Libraries were constructed in a second round of multiplex PCR, after which size selection and purification were performed. Paired-end sequencing of the libraries was performed with 100 bp reads on an Illumina HiSeq2000. In the original analysis: SOAPnuke was used to process the raw data, with reads discarded if the reads contained adapters or uncalled bases, had a mean Phred below 15, or lacked an exact constant-primer or identifier match. High-quality paired reads were merged using COPE v1.2.5, and each unique nucleotide sequence was defined as a clonotype. Clonotypes were aligned to IMGT TRBV, TRBD and TRBJ reference segments using MiTCR v1.1. Analysis was restricted to V-J combinations with a frequency above 0.0001, which covered over 98% of repertoires. The TCS score was defined as the ratio of F50 (clonal expansion) to E x V (chaos), calculated using BLOSUM62-based TCRdist between CDR3 peptides within each V-J. Welch's t-statistics and random forest reduced several hundred V-J features to 13, which were used in a naive Bayes classifier (R e1071). TCRdb reworked the public reads: Q25 trimming with fastp, MiXCR clone assembly, productive beta chains retained. All rows with the same CDR3 protein become a single entry with the most common DNA and genes. The V and J calls were determined by TCRdb, not by the authors. The sample profile shows approximately 720,000 distinct CDR3 sequences; approximately 19% of them were found once. The ten largest clonotypes hold 16% of the sample.

Turning to this clonotype: What antigen it recognizes has not been identified. Nothing much larger sits one base from this clone, and base qualities are not available.

The sequence is built from TRBV6-1 and TRBJ2-1; 9 bases in the middle match TRBD2. The TCR comes from a woman aged 45 to 65 with Graves' hyperthyroidism that later progressed to Graves' ophthalmopathy. The sequenced material came from blood. The CDR3 loop reads CASSEKGGGLAGYNEQFF. The nucleotide sequence reads TGTGCCAGCAGTGAAAAGGGGGGGGGGCTAGCGGGATACAATGAGCAGTTCTTC.